A selection of T cell receptor beta chains follows, all from one sample in a study of T cell repertoires in cytomegalovirus infection. TCRdb analysed the reads with MiXCR anew, one entry per CDR3 protein. The repertoire holds more than 150,000 distinct CDR3 sequences, with approximately 19% as singletons. The sample taken for sequencing was PBMCs. These receptors were collected from a human donor in good health (CMV status not recorded). Some clones in this sample may be carry-over from other donors' samples. The CDR3 runs from the conserved cysteine through the conserved F or W. The D gene is left open where the match is weak. Only part of the rows carry a size: once, few, many, or a class if the clone is expanded.

V	J	size	D	CDR3	DNA
TRBV4-1	TRBJ1-5	-	-	CASSQDGSSNQPQHF	TGCGCCAGCAGCCAAGACGGCAGTAGCAATCAGCCCCAGCATTTT
TRBV6-1	TRBJ2-4	few	-	CASSTPGENLAKNIQYF	TGTGCCAGCAGTACCCCCGGGGAAAACCTAGCCAAAAACATTCAGTACTTC
TRBV19	TRBJ2-6	many	-	CASSISGANVLTF	TGTGCCAGTAGTATCTCTGGGGCCAACGTCCTGACTTTC
TRBV2	TRBJ2-2	few	-	CATAKGDTGELFF	TGTGCCACCGCCAAGGGGGACACCGGGGAGCTGTTTTTT
TRBV6-1	TRBJ2-1	-	-	CASSPQGLSYEQFF	TGTGCCAGCAGTCCCCAGGGACTCTCATATGAGCAGTTCTTC
TRBV7-2	TRBJ2-7	many	TRBD1	CASSLDAGGLYEQYF	TGTGCCAGCAGCTTAGATGCAGGGGGCCTCTACGAGCAGTACTTC
TRBV28	TRBJ2-3	-	TRBD2	CASSLLAGGARDTQYF	TGTGCCAGCAGTTTACTAGCGGGGGGGGCACGGGATACGCAGTATTTT
TRBV7-3	TRBJ2-1	-	-	CASSPGIDNEQFF	TGTGCCAGCTCCCCTGGTATCGACAATGAGCAGTTCTTC
TRBV19	TRBJ2-5	few	-	CASSNQGETQYF	TGTGCCAGTAGCAATCAAGGCGAGACCCAGTACTTC
TRBV10-3	TRBJ1-2	-	-	CAISEGGNYGYTF	TGTGCCATCAGTGAGGGAGGGAACTATGGCTACACCTTC
TRBV20-1	TRBJ2-7	few	TRBD2	CSASTSGRYEQYF	TGCAGTGCCTCGACTAGCGGGAGATACGAGCAGTACTTC
TRBV19	TRBJ1-5	-	-	CASSAGTSMGNQPQHF	TGTGCCAGTAGTGCAGGGACGAGCATGGGCAATCAGCCCCAGCATTTT
TRBV28	TRBJ1-2	-	-	CASSAPRTGYTF	TGTGCCAGCAGTGCCCCCCGGACTGGCTACACCTTC
TRBV14	TRBJ2-3	-	-	CASSPPQGRDLTDTQYF	TGTGCCAGCAGCCCACCCCAGGGGAGGGACCTCACAGATACGCAGTATTTT
TRBV14	TRBJ2-2	-	-	CASSQEGLRTGELFF	TGTGCCAGCAGCCAAGAGGGACTTCGGACCGGGGAGCTGTTTTTT
TRBV28	TRBJ1-1	many	TRBD1	CASWAGTATRAFF	TGTGCCAGCTGGGCCGGGACAGCCACTAGAGCTTTCTTT
TRBV20-1	TRBJ1-4	-	-	CSARDPRVTNEKLFF	TGCAGTGCTCGGGACCCCAGGGTTACTAATGAAAAACTGTTTTTT
TRBV5-1	TRBJ1-4	few	-	CASSRGPQGHNEKLFF	TGCGCCAGCAGTAGAGGGCCGCAGGGTCACAATGAAAAACTGTTTTTT
TRBV6-6	TRBJ2-7	few	-	CASTQTETSYEQYF	TGTGCCAGCACGCAGACAGAGACCTCCTACGAGCAGTACTTC
TRBV20-1	TRBJ1-2	-	-	CSARNLRLYGYTF	TGCAGTGCTAGAAACCTCAGACTTTACGGCTACACCTTC
TRBV2	TRBJ2-7	-	TRBD2	CASSSAPLLAGRRSYEQYF	TGTGCCAGCAGTTCTGCCCCCCTACTAGCGGGCCGAAGGTCCTACGAGCAGTACTTC
TRBV2	TRBJ2-6	few	-	CASRETAGANVLTF	TGTGCCAGCAGAGAGACAGCTGGGGCCAACGTCCTGACTTTC
TRBV7-9	TRBJ2-7	few	TRBD2	CASSGIGLADYEQYF	TGTGCCAGCAGCGGTATTGGGCTAGCGGACTACGAGCAGTACTTC
TRBV7-2	TRBJ2-1	-	-	CACSPIRSKNEQFF	TGTGCCTGCAGCCCCATTAGGAGTAAGAATGAGCAGTTCTTC
TRBV7-2	TRBJ2-1	few	-	CASSLEFGGYGNEQFF	TGTGCCAGCAGCTTAGAGTTTGGAGGGTACGGGAATGAGCAGTTCTTC
TRBV7-3	TRBJ2-2	few	TRBD2	CASSLFLAGAAGELFF	TGTGCCAGCAGCTTATTTCTAGCGGGAGCAGCCGGGGAGCTGTTTTTT
TRBV14	TRBJ2-5	-	TRBD2	CASSGTSGNPQETQYF	TGTGCCAGCAGTGGGACTAGCGGAAATCCTCAAGAGACCCAGTACTTC
TRBV20-1	TRBJ1-1	-	-	CSAIGLVGAEAFF	TGCAGTGCTATAGGGTTGGTCGGCGCTGAAGCTTTCTTT
TRBV6-5	TRBJ2-5	few	-	CASSRDSPQETQYF	TGTGCCAGCAGCCGAGACAGTCCCCAAGAGACCCAGTACTTC
TRBV19	TRBJ2-7	-	TRBD2	CASSREREGPEATLLSEQYF	TGTGCCAGTAGTAGGGAGCGGGAGGGCCCAGAAGCCACCCTACTCTCCGAGCAGTACTTC
TRBV7-2	TRBJ1-2	few	TRBD1	CASSVSTGDASYGYTF	TGTGCCAGCAGCGTCTCGACAGGGGACGCCTCCTATGGCTACACCTTC
TRBV2	TRBJ2-1	few	-	CASRNPGSNLVGQFF	TGTGCCAGCAGGAACCCCGGGTCTAACTTAGTGGGGCAGTTCTTC
TRBV7-6	TRBJ1-2	few	-	CASSLDPGNQHGYTF	TGTGCCAGCAGCTTGGATCCAGGGAACCAACATGGCTACACCTTC
TRBV7-9	TRBJ2-1	-	-	CASTNRHLGGGYEQFF	TGTGCCAGCACCAATAGACATTTGGGTGGGGGGTATGAGCAGTTCTTC
TRBV30	TRBJ2-3	-	-	CAWSSRGGTDTQYF	TGTGCCTGGAGTTCTAGGGGAGGCACAGATACGCAGTATTTT
TRBV28	TRBJ1-2	-	-	CASTREGWNYGYTF	TGTGCCAGCACCCGGGAGGGTTGGAACTATGGCTACACCTTC
TRBV28	TRBJ2-6	-	-	CASSFGASGANVLTF	TGTGCCAGCAGTTTTGGGGCTTCTGGGGCCAACGTCCTGACTTTC